This section outlines one T cell receptor beta chain sequence together with its context. Libraries were prepared by immunoSEQ multiplex PCR; TCRdb keeps only in-frame clonotypes and omits some of them. The table includes about 140,000 clones, approximately 78% detected once. This sample was included in a study of blood T cell repertoires in COVID-19. V was trimmed by 5 bases and J by 0 bases, leaving 7 bases between them. CDR1 and CDR2 (germline): SGHTA, FQGTGA. CDR3 length: 13 amino acids. Sequenced sample: peripheral blood. This rearrangement joins TRBV7-3 to TRBJ1-1; D is ambiguous. The sequence came from a woman older than 75 with acute or convalescent COVID-19. CDR3 sequence: CASSLEMNTEAFF. CDR3 coding DNA: TGTGCCAGCAGCCTCGAGATGAACACTGAAGCTTTCTTT.